These T cell receptor beta chains were read from a single sample in a study of T-cell reconstitution after alpha-beta-depleted transplantation in children. TCRdb called the PCR reads again in MiXCR, with one record for every CDR3 protein. The sample includes roughly 250,000 distinct CDR3 sequences, under 9.5% of them seen just once. Sequenced material: PBMCs, mostly from graft donor cells, taken 180 days after TCRalphabeta/CD19-depleted stem cell transplant. All receptors come from a male patient aged 10 to 17 who had a stem cell transplant for acute lymphoblastic leukemia, so the T cells may come from the graft donor. CDR3s include the opening cysteine and the closing phenylalanine or tryptophan. The D gene is left open where the match is weak. Size is omitted from some rows. Given values are once, few, many or a class for expanded clones.

j_call d_call clone_size v_call cdr3_aa cdr3_nt
TRBJ2-1 TRBD1 many TRBV19 CASSPGTVHNEQFF TGTGCCAGTAGTCCTGGGACAGTGCACAATGAGCAGTTCTTC
TRBJ1-3 - many TRBV5-5 CASSQDRAGNTIYF TGTGCCAGCAGCCAGGACAGAGCTGGAAACACCATATATTTT
TRBJ2-7 - many TRBV10-3 CAIGGQIYEQYF TGTGCCATCGGAGGGCAGATCTACGAGCAGTACTTC
TRBJ2-1 TRBD2 many TRBV7-6 CASSLGGLAHEQFF TGTGCCAGCAGCTTAGGGGGACTAGCCCATGAGCAGTTCTTC
TRBJ2-6 - few TRBV28 CASSLGRLSGANVLTF TGTGCCAGCAGTTTAGGGCGGCTCTCTGGGGCCAACGTCCTGACTTTC
TRBJ2-7 TRBD1 - TRBV3-1 CASCQVGTGQASYEQYF TGTGCCAGCTGCCAAGTTGGAACGGGACAGGCGTCCTACGAGCAGTACTTC
TRBJ2-3 - - TRBV3-1 CASSQEPKPRGFTDTQYF TGTGCCAGCAGCCAAGAGCCCAAGCCTCGGGGGTTCACAGATACGCAGTATTTT
TRBJ2-4 TRBD1 many TRBV6-2/TRBV6-3 CASSYSGGFGKNIQYF TGTGCCAGCAGTTACTCAGGGGGCTTCGGCAAAAACATTCAGTACTTC
TRBJ2-7 TRBD1 many TRBV5-1 CASSLGSTGPHEQYF TGCGCCAGCAGCTTGGGTTCGACAGGGCCCCACGAGCAGTACTTC
TRBJ2-2 TRBD1 many TRBV3-1 CASSQEYPGQGAKGGELFF TGTGCCAGCAGCCAAGAGTATCCGGGACAGGGGGCAAAGGGCGGGGAGCTGTTTTTT